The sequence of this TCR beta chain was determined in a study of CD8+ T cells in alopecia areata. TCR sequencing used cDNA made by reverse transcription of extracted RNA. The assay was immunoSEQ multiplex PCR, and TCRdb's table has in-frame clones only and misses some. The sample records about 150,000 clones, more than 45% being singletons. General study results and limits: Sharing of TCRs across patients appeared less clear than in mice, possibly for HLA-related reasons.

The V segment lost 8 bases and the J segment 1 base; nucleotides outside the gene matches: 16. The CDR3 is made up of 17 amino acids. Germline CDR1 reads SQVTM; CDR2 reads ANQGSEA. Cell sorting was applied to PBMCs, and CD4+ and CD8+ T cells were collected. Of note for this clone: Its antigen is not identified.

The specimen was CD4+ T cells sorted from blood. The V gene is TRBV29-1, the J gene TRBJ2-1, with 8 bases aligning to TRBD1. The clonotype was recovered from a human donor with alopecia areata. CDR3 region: CSPRSFDRGQSYNEQFF. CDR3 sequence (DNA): TGCAGCCCAAGATCGTTTGACAGGGGCCAATCCTACAATGAGCAGTTCTTC.